This is a list of T cell receptor beta chains from one sample in a study of control samples from healthy donors and cancer patients. The data were produced by immunoSEQ multiplex PCR, yet TCRdb's version contains in-frame clones alone and is incomplete. The sample records under 200,000 clones, just over 95% being singletons. The sample taken for sequencing was blood. The origin of the receptors is a woman in her twenties or thirties in good health. Both conserved end residues are part of each CDR3. For some rows the clone size is stated as once, few or many, or as a class when expanded; others skip it.

J gene: TRBJ1-2; clone size: -; V gene: TRBV4-2; CDR3 protein: CASSQDPRESYGYTF
J gene: TRBJ2-3; clone size: -; V gene: TRBV4-1; CDR3 protein: CASSPPGQGPDTQYF
J gene: TRBJ2-6; clone size: -; V gene: TRBV4-2; CDR3 protein: CASSHAAAGALGAGANVLTF
J gene: TRBJ2-7; clone size: -; V gene: TRBV28; CDR3 protein: CASSFVGQTYEQYF
J gene: TRBJ1-2; clone size: -; V gene: TRBV6-5; CDR3 protein: CASTEPGQNYGYTF
J gene: TRBJ1-2; clone size: -; V gene: TRBV7-9; CDR3 protein: CASSLGTGRDGYTF
J gene: TRBJ2-2; clone size: -; V gene: TRBV6-5; CDR3 protein: CASSYRAGELFF
J gene: TRBJ1-1; clone size: -; V gene: TRBV19; CDR3 protein: CASSRLRTTTEAFF
J gene: TRBJ2-7; clone size: -; V gene: TRBV15; CDR3 protein: CATSRERDRGYEQYF
J gene: TRBJ1-3; clone size: -; V gene: TRBV6-1; CDR3 protein: CASSEGTGYSGNTIYF
J gene: TRBJ2-2; clone size: -; V gene: TRBV5-6; CDR3 protein: CASSLDGTGTTGELFF
J gene: TRBJ1-2; clone size: -; V gene: TRBV6-1; CDR3 protein: CASSEARDPGRNYGYTF
J gene: TRBJ1-2; clone size: -; V gene: TRBV19; CDR3 protein: CASSHGHTGYTF
J gene: TRBJ2-5; clone size: -; V gene: TRBV27; CDR3 protein: CASSFRVSKTQYF
J gene: TRBJ2-7; clone size: -; V gene: TRBV7-2; CDR3 protein: CASSSRLTDYEQYF
J gene: TRBJ2-3; clone size: -; V gene: TRBV4-1; CDR3 protein: CASSQVQGNTDTQYF
J gene: TRBJ2-3; clone size: -; V gene: TRBV7-8; CDR3 protein: CASSSPGGGTDTQYF
J gene: TRBJ2-7; clone size: -; V gene: TRBV2; CDR3 protein: CASSVDETGYTFEQYF
J gene: TRBJ1-1; clone size: -; V gene: TRBV2; CDR3 protein: CASMRQVTEAFF
J gene: TRBJ2-1; clone size: once; V gene: TRBV7-9; CDR3 protein: CASSPPPRGLRSSYNEQFF
J gene: TRBJ1-5; clone size: -; V gene: TRBV27; CDR3 protein: CASSARSFGARNYQPQHF
J gene: TRBJ1-1; clone size: -; V gene: TRBV6-5; CDR3 protein: CASRPHRGTEAFF